This TCR beta chain originates from a study of blood T cells in healthy people across ages. On this clonotype: The target antigen is unknown.

General observations from the study: Naive T cell percentage strongly correlated with TCR beta diversity.

A sample-barcoded 5' primer and a J-beta primer mix were used in a second PCR of roughly 6 to 11 cycles. One entry per CDR3 protein results from TCRdb running MiXCR on the 5' RACE reads. The top ten hold approximately 7% of the sample, which has about 1,400,000 distinct CDR3 sequences, approximately 59% seen once. The clonotype comes from a man aged 18 to 29 in good health. The sample taken for sequencing was blood.

The DNA for the CDR3 is TGTGCCAGCGCCCAGAACACTGAAGCTTTCTTT. It yields the protein CASAQNTEAFF. The chain carries TRBV12-3 or TRBV12-4 and TRBJ1-1; D not certain. Trimming cost V 8 bases and J 1 base, with 5 bases left between them. This CDR3 has 11 amino acids.